Listed below are T cell receptor beta chains from one sample, sequenced in a study of shared clonotypes between healthy human individuals. This table comes from immunoSEQ multiplex PCR, and its TCRdb copy is limited to in-frame clones, with some not included. The sample has about 1.5 million clones; roughly 96% are singletons. Sequenced sample: naive CD4+ T cells sorted from blood. All receptors derive from a man aged 30 to 39 in good health. CDR3s include the opening cysteine and the closing phenylalanine or tryptophan. Each record gives: D gene, J gene, V gene, clone size, CDR3 protein, CDR3 DNA. The D gene is left open where the match is weak. Clone size appears in some rows only: once, few, many, or a class for an expanded clone.

. | TRBJ1-1 | TRBV29-1 | . | CSVEDRRRINTEAFF | TGCAGCGTTGAAGATCGACGGCGAATTAACACTGAAGCTTTTTTT
. | TRBJ2-7 | TRBV28 | . | CASSLYGFGEQYF | TGTGCCAGCAGTTTATATGGGTTCGGCGAGCAGTACTTC
. | TRBJ2-4 | TRBV5-1 | . | CASSFNENIQYF | TGCGCCAGCAGCTTCAATGAAAACATTCAGTACTTC
TRBD2 | TRBJ2-7 | TRBV10-2 | . | CASVTSGTNSYEQYF | TGCGCCAGTGTTACTAGCGGGACAAACTCCTACGAGCAGTACTTC
. | TRBJ2-3 | TRBV27 | . | CASTLRRTSTDTQYF | TGTGCCAGCACCTTACGCAGGACTAGCACAGATACGCAGTATTTT
TRBD2 | TRBJ2-3 | TRBV4-1 | . | CASSQGGLAGVVGTQYF | TGCGCCAGCAGCCAAGGGGGCCTAGCGGGAGTGGTGGGTACGCAGTATTTT
TRBD1 | TRBJ2-7 | TRBV7-2 | once | CASSFTGTGPYEQYF | TGTGCCAGCAGCTTCACCGGGACAGGACCCTACGAGCAGTACTTC
. | TRBJ1-5 | TRBV15 | . | CATSRDGYQPQHF | TGTGCCACCAGCAGAGATGGGTATCAGCCCCAGCATTTT
TRBD1 | TRBJ2-7 | TRBV6-1 | . | CASSGTGVTYEQYF | TGTGCCAGCAGCGGGACAGGTGTAACCTACGAGCAGTACTTC
TRBD2 | TRBJ2-5 | TRBV10-3 | . | CAIARGGSGRLETQYF | TGTGCCATCGCCCGGGGGGGTAGCGGGAGGTTGGAGACCCAGTACTTC
. | TRBJ2-2 | TRBV5-5 | . | CASSVATARPGELFF | TGTGCCAGCAGCGTCGCCACCGCCCGGCCCGGGGAGCTGTTTTTT
TRBD1 | TRBJ2-7 | TRBV5-5 | . | CASTVQGANHEQYF | TGTGCCAGCACCGTCCAGGGGGCTAATCACGAGCAGTACTTC
. | TRBJ2-2 | TRBV4-1 | once | CASSFATGANTGELFF | TGCGCCAGCAGCTTCGCCACAGGAGCGAACACCGGGGAGCTGTTTTTT
. | TRBJ2-7 | TRBV7-6 | . | CASSFGTAGAAYEQYF | TGTGCCAGCAGCTTCGGGACAGCGGGAGCGGCCTACGAGCAGTACTTC
. | TRBJ2-6 | TRBV5-1 | . | CASSLPSGANVLTF | TGCGCCAGCAGCTTGCCATCTGGGGCCAACGTCCTGACTTTC
TRBD1 | TRBJ2-7 | TRBV5-4 | . | CASSRGQGAYEQYF | TGTGCCAGCAGCAGGGGACAGGGGGCCTACGAGCAGTACTTC
TRBD2 | TRBJ2-1 | TRBV10-2 | . | CASSDHRGVSGLVATYNEQFF | TGCGCCAGCAGTGATCATAGGGGTGTCAGCGGACTAGTCGCCACCTACAATGAGCAGTTCTTC
. | TRBJ1-1 | TRBV6-1 | . | CASSGKNLPEAFF | TGTGCCAGCAGTGGGAAGAATCTCCCTGAAGCTTTCTTT
TRBD1 | TRBJ1-2 | TRBV27 | . | CASSLTGSYGYTF | TGTGCCAGCAGTCTGACAGGGAGCTATGGCTACACCTTC
TRBD1 | TRBJ2-4 | TRBV5-5 | . | CASSLSIGTGAKNIQYF | TGTGCCAGCAGCTTATCTATAGGGACAGGGGCCAAAAACATTCAGTACTTC
TRBD2 | TRBJ2-2 | TRBV4-2 | . | CASSQDGRGRALLNTGELFF | TGTGCCAGCAGCCAAGATGGCCGCGGGAGGGCCCTATTGAACACCGGGGAGCTGTTTTTT
. | TRBJ2-7 | TRBV9 | . | CASSVVGGEQYF | TGTGCCAGCAGCGTAGTCGGCGGGGAGCAGTACTTC
. | TRBJ1-1 | TRBV18 | once | CASSPLHRQVNTEAFF | TGTGCCAGCTCACCTCTGCACAGACAAGTGAACACTGAAGCTTTCTTT
. | TRBJ1-2 | TRBV7-2 | . | CASSARNGAGGYTF | TGTGCCAGCAGCGCCCGTAATGGGGCCGGTGGCTACACCTTC
. | TRBJ2-2 | TRBV7-9 | . | CASSPGGGTGELFF | TGTGCCAGCAGCCCGGGTGGAGGCACCGGGGAGCTGTTTTTT
. | TRBJ2-1 | TRBV7-6 | . | CASSLAVRNEQFF | TGTGCCAGCAGCTTAGCGGTTAGGAATGAGCAGTTCTTC
TRBD1 | TRBJ2-7 | TRBV5-1 | . | CASSPPSGQGIHEQYF | TGCGCCAGCAGCCCGCCGTCGGGACAGGGGATTCACGAGCAGTACTTC
. | TRBJ2-5 | TRBV6-1 | . | CASSEGQFILRETQYF | TGTGCCAGCAGTGAAGGACAGTTTATCCTCCGAGAGACCCAGTACTTC
. | TRBJ2-3 | TRBV6-6 | . | CASMPGASSDTQYF | TGTGCCAGCATGCCGGGGGCGTCCTCAGATACGCAGTATTTT
. | TRBJ2-5 | TRBV28 | . | CATGFRRYQETQYF | TGTGCCACTGGGTTTAGAAGGTACCAAGAGACCCAGTACTTC
TRBD1 | TRBJ1-2 | TRBV5-4 | . | CASSCGQGDCNNYGYTF | TGTGCCAGCAGCTGTGGACAGGGGGATTGCAATAACTATGGCTACACCTTC
. | TRBJ2-5 | TRBV27 | . | CASSLHRTQETQYF | TGTGCCAGCAGTTTACACAGGACCCAAGAGACCCAGTACTTC
. | TRBJ2-7 | TRBV11-2 | . | CASSPRGTSYEQYF | TGTGCCAGCAGCCCACGGGGAACATCCTACGAGCAGTACTTC
TRBD2 | TRBJ2-7 | TRBV5-8 | . | CASSFTSGYEQYF | TGTGCCAGCAGCTTCACTAGCGGCTACGAGCAGTACTTC
. | TRBJ1-5 | TRBV4-3 | . | CASSQDRHLPQPQHF | TGCGCCAGCAGCCAAGATCGGCATTTACCTCAGCCCCAGCATTTT
. | TRBJ1-2 | TRBV9 | once | CASSVDQGLKGYTF | TGTGCCAGCAGCGTAGATCAAGGATTGAAAGGCTACACCTTC
. | TRBJ1-4 | TRBV5-1 | . | CASSFGVGDGKLFF | TGCGCCAGCAGCTTTGGGGTTGGGGACGGAAAACTGTTTTTT
. | TRBJ2-7 | TRBV5-1 | . | CASSLGGLSEQYF | TGCGCCAGCAGCTTGGGGGGGCTCTCCGAGCAGTACTTC
. | TRBJ2-7 | TRBV20-1 | . | CSAASGEQYF | TGCAGTGCTGCCTCAGGTGAGCAGTACTTC
TRBD1 | TRBJ1-1 | TRBV9 | . | CASSEGTGLAEAFF | TGTGCCAGCAGCGAGGGGACAGGGCTAGCTGAAGCTTTCTTT
. | TRBJ2-3 | TRBV7-7 | . | CASSLGGRADTQYF | TGTGCTAGCAGCCTTGGGGGGCGGGCAGATACGCAGTATTTT
TRBD1 | TRBJ2-3 | TRBV7-2 | . | CASSSDRGYTDTQYF | TGTGCCAGCAGCTCGGACAGGGGTTACACAGATACGCAGTATTTT
TRBD2 | TRBJ2-5 | TRBV13 | . | CASSHLPGGSGETQYF | TGTGCCAGCAGCCACCTCCCGGGGGGGAGTGGGGAGACCCAGTACTTC
TRBD2 | TRBJ2-5 | TRBV29-1 | . | CSARGLAGGQETQYF | TGCAGCGCCCGGGGACTAGCGGGAGGACAAGAGACCCAGTACTTC
. | TRBJ2-5 | TRBV19 | . | CASKGMKETQYF | TGTGCCAGTAAGGGGATGAAAGAGACCCAGTACTTC
TRBD2 | TRBJ2-1 | TRBV5-1 | . | CASRIAGVHNEQFF | TGCGCCAGCCGAATAGCGGGAGTTCACAATGAGCAGTTCTTC
TRBD1 | TRBJ1-5 | TRBV28 | . | CASSLNRGSQHF | TGTGCCAGCAGTTTGAACAGGGGTTCGCAGCATTTT
. | TRBJ1-5 | TRBV27 | . | CASSFRGAPRGNQPQHF | TGTGCCAGCAGTTTCCGGGGGGCGCCCCGCGGCAATCAGCCCCAGCATTTT
. | TRBJ1-1 | TRBV7-9 | once | CASSLVSRLFNTEAFF | TGTGCCAGCAGCTTAGTGTCACGGTTATTTAACACTGAAGCTTTCTTT
. | TRBJ2-7 | TRBV9 | . | CASSPRAPLHEQYF | TGTGCCAGCAGCCCACGGGCCCCGCTCCACGAGCAGTACTTC
. | TRBJ2-7 | TRBV10-3 | . | CAISGGSTGGDYEQYF | TGTGCCATCAGTGGGGGGTCAACAGGTGGAGACTACGAGCAGTACTTC
TRBD2 | TRBJ2-3 | TRBV5-8 | . | CASSIFSGGPTDTQYF | TGTGCCAGCAGCATCTTTTCGGGAGGGCCAACAGATACGCAGTATTTT
TRBD1 | TRBJ2-7 | TRBV5-5 | once | CASTPIRDRGTYEQYF | TGTGCTAGCACCCCGATCCGGGACAGGGGTACTTACGAGCAGTACTTC
TRBD1 | TRBJ2-7 | TRBV27 | . | CASSLTGTGFSYEQYF | TGTGCCAGCAGTCTCACCGGGACAGGGTTCTCCTACGAGCAGTACTTC
. | TRBJ2-3 | TRBV27 | . | CASSSLEVDTQYF | TGTGCCAGCAGTTCATTGGAAGTAGATACGCAGTATTTT
. | TRBJ2-1 | TRBV9 | once | CASSVALTLGEQFF | TGTGCCAGCAGCGTAGCACTGACACTGGGTGAGCAGTTCTTC
TRBD2 | TRBJ2-7 | TRBV28 | . | CASRLPTSGSDEQYF | TGTGCCAGCAGACTACCCACTAGCGGGAGCGACGAGCAGTACTTC
TRBD1 | TRBJ2-2 | TRBV6-6 | . | CASKYRTGLTGELFF | TGTGCCAGCAAATACAGGACAGGACTCACCGGGGAGCTGTTTTTT